These 15 T cell receptor beta chains originate from one sample sequenced in a study of T cells in women clearing cervical HPV infection. Only in-frame clones appear in the TCRdb table, and some are missing; sequencing was by immunoSEQ multiplex PCR. The listing contains roughly 48,000 clones. Sequences were obtained from blood buffy coat. The receptor set was obtained from a woman between 18 and 75 years old with a cervical HPV16 infection that either progressed to CIN3+ or cleared (not recorded which).

A word on this clone: Coverage ceases 3 residues before the CDR3 finishes, and the germline J gene fills in the end. The rearrangement links TRBV28 to TRBJ2-7; 9 nucleotides line up with TRBD1. This CDR3 comprises 15 residues. The V segment lost 6 bases and the J segment 3 bases; nucleotides outside the gene matches: 9. Per germline, CDR1 MDHEN and CDR2 SYDVKM. This CDR3 is CASSTNPGQGYEQYF. The sequenced part of the CDR3 DNA is TGTGCCAGCAGCACCAACCCGGGACAGGGCTACGAG.

With regard to this clone: The CDR3 goes on 3 residues after the read ends, and that part is filled in from the germline J gene. The chain links TRBV5-1 to TRBJ2-7; possibly TRBD1 for D (5 bases). Germline CDR1 SGHRS, CDR2 YFSETQ. V shed 0 bases and J shed 3 bases, with 10 bases lying between them. This CDR3 contains 14 residues. CDR3 protein: CASSLGSGFYEQYF. The sequenced CDR3 bases are TGCGCCAGCAGCTTGGGGTCAGGGTTCTACGAG.

The CDR3 is CASSLAGGRDTYEQYF. CDR3 DNA, as far as it was read: TGTGCCAGCAGCTTAGCCGGCGGGAGGGATACCTACGAG. This rearrangement joins TRBV7-2 to TRBJ2-7; TRBD2 matches 9 bases. The read stops 3 residues short of the end of the CDR3; the missing end is completed from the germline J gene. The CDR3 contains 16 residues. V lost 0 bases to trimming and J lost 2 bases; unmatched junction nucleotides: 5. Germline CDR1 reads SGHTA; CDR2 reads FQGNSA.

Points on this clone: The CDR3 end falls 3 residues outside the read, so it is completed with the germline J gene. The chain combines TRBV18 with TRBJ2-3; D remains unclear. The germline CDR1 and CDR2 sequences are KGHSH and LQKENI. The CDR3 extends over 17 amino acids. V was pared by 0 bases and J by 4 bases, with 17 bases between. The sequenced CDR3 bases are TGTGCCAGCTCACCACCTTTCGAAGGGCAGGCCCCAGATACG. Translation gives CASSPPFEGQAPDT. The CDR3 as a whole reads CASSPPFEGQAPDTQYF.

A word on this clone: From the germline J gene comes the end of the CDR3, since the read stops 3 residues before it. The chain uses TRBV5-5 and TRBJ1-2; D not certain. Per germline, CDR1 SGHKS and CDR2 YYEKEE (reference sequence). This CDR3 region has 14 residues. V was shortened by 4 bases and J by 4 bases, with 14 bases between the two germline ends. The CDR3 sequence: CASSRGRGAYGYTF. The covered CDR3 bases are TGTGCCAGCAGCCGAGGACGGGGAGCCTATGGC.

A word on this clone: The CDR3 is cut off 3 residues early in the read; its end comes from the germline J gene. The rearrangement links TRBV5-6 to TRBJ2-3; 8 bases agree with TRBD1. In germline, CDR1 is SGHDT, CDR2 YYEEEE. The V gene end was trimmed by 6 bases and the J gene end by 5 bases; junction bases not matched to a gene: 11. The CDR3 runs 15 residues. Incomplete CDR3 DNA: TGTGCCAGCACCTTCGGACAGGGAGTCGGAGATACG. It specifies CASTFGQGVGDT. In full, the CDR3 is CASTFGQGVGDTQYF.

Points on this clone: Sequencing ends 3 residues short of the CDR3 end; the germline J gene provides the rest. This chain uses TRBV6-2 or TRBV6-3 with TRBJ1-2, with TRBD1 as a possible D gene (5 bases). This CDR3 is 14 amino acids long. Looked up from germline, CDR1 is MNHEY and CDR2 is SVGEGT. Trimming removed 0 bases from V and 6 bases from J, with 11 bases in between. This CDR3 is CASSYSAGRDGYTF. The CDR3 bases that were read are TGTGCCAGCAGTTACTCGGCAGGGAGGGATGGC.

Details on this clone: The read finishes 3 residues shy of the CDR3 end, and the germline J gene is used to complete it. This chain links TRBV10-3 with TRBJ2-3, with 8 bases fitting TRBD1. The germline V gene encodes CDR1 ENHRY and CDR2 SYGVKD. V gave up 0 bases and J gave up 4 bases; unmatched junction bases: 6. The CDR3 covers 16 residues. The CDR3 spells CAISESQGAGADTQYF. Partial CDR3 DNA: TGTGCCATCAGTGAGTCTCAGGGGGCTGGCGCAGATACG.

CDR3 protein: CASSVRGTSNYGYTF. The sequenced CDR3 bases are TGTGCCAGCAGTGTAAGAGGGACAAGTAACTATGGC. The chain couples TRBV2 to TRBJ1-2; the D gene is possibly TRBD1 (6 bases). The read comes to an end 3 residues before the CDR3 does, leaving the germline J gene to fill in the end. V lost 4 bases and J lost 1, with 13 bases in between. The CDR3 contains 15 residues. Germline values: CDR1 SNHLY, CDR2 FYNNEI.

Comment on this clone: The observed sequence ends 3 residues before the CDR3 terminus, with the missing tail filled in from the germline J gene. The chain is built from TRBV5-1 and TRBJ1-1, with D possibly matching TRBD1 (5 bases). The length of the CDR3 is 14 residues. V gave up 4 bases and J gave up 4 bases, with 14 bases separating them. The germline V gene has CDR1 SGHRS and CDR2 YFSETQ. Here the CDR3 reads CASSLGNRFTEAFF. CDR3 DNA, as far as it was read: TGCGCCAGCAGCCTAGGTAACAGGTTCACTGAA.

Turning to this clone: The sequenced fragment ends 3 residues before the CDR3 boundary, so the rest is inferred from the germline J gene. The chain combines TRBV7-3 with TRBJ1-1, with TRBD1 as a possible D gene (5 bases). Germline CDR1 SGHTA, CDR2 FQGTGA. Trimming removed 5 bases from V and 7 bases from J, with 14 bases in between. CDR3 length: 13 amino acids. The CDR3 bases that were read are TGTGCCAGCAGCCCCCTGCCGGGGGTTGAA. This codes for CASSPLPGVE. The complete CDR3 reads CASSPLPGVEAFF.

As to this clone: The read gets to within 3 residues of the CDR3 end, and the germline J gene fills in the rest. This chain links TRBV10-1 with TRBJ2-1, with 10 bases identical to TRBD2. Germline loops: CDR1 WNHNN, CDR2 SYGVQD (reference sequence). The ends lost 5 bases at V and 6 bases at J; junction bases unmatched: 13. CDR3 length equals 17 residues. CDR3 DNA, as far as it was read: TGCGCCAGCAGTCAGCCCGGCCTAGCGGGAGTCCCCAATGAG. Encoded protein: CASSQPGLAGVPNE. The full CDR3 protein is CASSQPGLAGVPNEQFF.

For this clone: The read is 3 residues too short to cover the CDR3 end, so that end is filled in from the germline J gene. This chain uses TRBV6-1 with TRBJ2-2, with 9 bases fitting TRBD1. Trimming cost V 6 bases and J 2 bases; bases outside gene matches: 10. This CDR3 spans 17 amino acids. Germline CDR1 MNHNS, CDR2 SASEGT. The CDR3 reads CASRERGTGINTGELFF. CDR3 DNA (partial): TGTGCCAGCAGGGAACGGGGGACAGGGATTAACACCGGGGAG.

Comments on this clone: The CDR3 end falls 3 residues outside the read, so it is completed with the germline J gene. The J gene is TRBJ2-3, the V gene TRBV7-3; TRBD2 agrees at 7 bases. The CDR3 has 13 residues. After removal of 3 bases from V and 5 bases from J, the junction contained 2 bases not matched to a gene. Germline CDR1 reads SGHTA; CDR2 reads FQGTGA. The DNA read from the CDR3 is TGTGCCAGCAGCTTTCCGGGGGGAGATACG. Translation gives CASSFPGGDT. In full, the CDR3 is CASSFPGGDTQYF.

On this clone itself: Read sequence stops 3 residues before the CDR3 end, and the germline J gene provides the missing end. J is TRBJ2-3 and V is TRBV5-1, with D unclear. Trimming left V 1 base short and J 1 base short, with 7 bases between. Germline values: CDR1 SGHRS, CDR2 YFSETQ. The CDR3 sequence is 14 residues long. The sequenced part of the CDR3 DNA is TGCGCCAGCAGCTTGAACTTCGGCACAGATACG. The encoded protein is CASSLNFGTDT. The full-length CDR3 reads as CASSLNFGTDTQYF. Combining the CDR3 with reference TRBV5-1 and TRBJ2-3 gives the whole variable domain KAGVTQTPRYLIKTRGQQVTLSCSPISGHRSVSWYQQTPGQGLQFLFEYFSETQRNKGNFPGRFSGRQFSNSRSEMNVSTLELGDSALYLCASSLNFGTDTQYFGPGTRLTVL.